One and the same sample provided the 7 T cell receptor beta chains below, sequenced in a study of blood T cell repertoires in COVID-19. The assay was immunoSEQ multiplex PCR, and TCRdb's table has in-frame clones only and misses some. The data contain 70,000 to 80,000 clones, 85% to 95% of them seen just once; the ten biggest clones take up around 4.7%. Sequenced sample: peripheral blood. These receptor sequences come from a woman aged 60-75 years with active COVID-19.

This chain connects TRBV11-3 to TRBJ2-1; 7 bases fit TRBD1. Germline loops: CDR1 SGHNT, CDR2 YENEEA. The CDR3 loop spans 16 amino acids. V shed 1 base and J 9 bases; nucleotides not matched to a gene: 12. CDR3 loop: CASSLGRQGRRGEQFF. For the CDR3, the DNA is TGTGCCAGCAGCTTAGGAAGACAGGGCCGTAGGGGTGAGCAGTTCTTC.

V usage is TRBV11-2 and J usage is TRBJ1-5, with TRBD1 as a possible D gene (6 bases). Trimming took 4 bases from V and 1 from J, leaving 17 bases between them. Germline V gene sequence: CDR1 SGHAT, CDR2 FQNNGV. The CDR3 is 17 amino acids. CDR3 bases: TGTGCCAGCAGCTCTTCCCTATCGGGGACAAGCAATCAGCCCCAGCATTTT. Protein: CASSSSLSGTSNQPQHF.

The chain couples TRBV7-8 to TRBJ2-7, with 12 bases that match TRBD2. This CDR3 spans 16 amino acids. V dropped 5 bases and J dropped 4; count of bases not matched to a gene: 9. The germline V gene encodes CDR1 SGHVS and CDR2 FQNEAQ. CDR3 nucleotides: TGTGCCAGCAGCACCGGGACTAGCGGGTGGGGATACGAGCAGTACTTC. Its translation is CASSTGTSGWGYEQYF. Complete variable domain (other parts from reference TRBV7-8 and TRBJ2-7): GAGVSQSPRYKVAKRGQDVALRCDPISGHVSLFWYQQALGQGPEFLTYFQNEAQLDKSGLPSDRFFAERPEGSVSTLKIQRTQQEDSAVYLCASSTGTSGWGYEQYFGPGTRLTVT.

The genes are TRBV27 and TRBJ2-1, with 11 bases that match TRBD2. Looked up from germline, CDR1 is MNHEY and CDR2 is SMNVEV (reference sequence). V lost 0 bases to trimming and J lost 2 bases; unmatched junction nucleotides: 3. The length of the CDR3 is 17 residues. The CDR3 sequence is CASSLSGLAAAYNEQFF. The CDR3 DNA reads TGTGCCAGCAGTTTATCGGGACTAGCGGCCGCCTACAATGAGCAGTTCTTC.

The V and J genes are TRBV4-1 and TRBJ2-3; 11 bases fit TRBD2. Germline CDR1 MGHRA, CDR2 YSYEKL. V dropped 0 bases and J dropped 4; count of bases not matched to a gene: 6. This CDR3 comprises 17 residues. The CDR3 protein is CASSQDLLAGGSDTQYF. The CDR3 nucleotides are TGCGCCAGCAGCCAAGATCTGCTAGCGGGAGGTTCAGATACGCAGTATTTT.

This chain uses TRBV25-1 with TRBJ2-7, with 8 bases aligning to TRBD2. CDR3 length: 14 residues. Germline V CDR1 and CDR2: MGHDK, SYGVNS. With 3 bases clipped from V and 6 bases from J, the junction kept 7 bases outside the gene matches. The CDR3 nucleotides are TGTGCCAGCAGTGAGCCGGGACTAGTACCCGAGCAGTACTTC. Protein: CASSEPGLVPEQYF.

The V and J genes are TRBV5-1 and TRBJ2-5; D perhaps matches TRBD1 (5 bases). CDR1 is SGHRS, CDR2 YFSETQ, per germline. This CDR3 spans 13 amino acids. V was trimmed by 5 bases and J by 1 base, leaving 9 bases between them. CDR3 amino acids: CASRQDSQETQYF. The CDR3 region has the DNA TGCGCCAGCAGACAAGACAGCCAAGAGACCCAGTACTTC.